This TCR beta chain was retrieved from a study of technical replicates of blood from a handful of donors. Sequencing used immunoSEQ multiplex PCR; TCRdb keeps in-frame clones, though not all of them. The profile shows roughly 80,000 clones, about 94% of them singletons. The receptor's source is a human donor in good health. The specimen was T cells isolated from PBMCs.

CDR3 nucleotides: TGTGCCAGCAGTTACTCCCCTCCGGAGGTAAACGAGCAGTACTTC. Amino acids: CASSYSPPEVNEQYF. The rearrangement uses TRBV6-5 and TRBJ2-7; TRBD2 might be the D (5 bases). Germline V gene sequence: CDR1 MNHEY, CDR2 SVGAGI. This CDR3 has 15 amino acids. Trimming shortened V by 0 bases and J by 5 bases, and 14 bases separated the two germline ends.